This T cell receptor beta chain was captured in a study of regulatory T cells in long-lasting Graves disease. At the level of the study: Less than 3 months of antithyroid drugs had been taken by newly diagnosed Graves' patients.

This clonotype was counted only a few times. No antigen is known for it. For TCR beta, libraries came from iRepertoire HTBI primers and Arm-PCR of CDR3 regions. In TCRdb, the multiplex PCR reads were re-called with MiXCR into one record per CDR3 protein. The data contain approximately 360,000 distinct CDR3 sequences, roughly 10% of them singletons. Time point noted: newly diagnosed GD, antithyroid drugs for less than 3 months. The TCR library was made from RNA extracted from PBMCs. Regarding the study as a whole: The study examined only peripheral blood, not thyroid tissue. TCR diversity was lower in persistent Graves' patients than in newly diagnosed ones. There was favoring of TRBV28, TRBJ1-2 and TRBJ2-5 in persistent disease.

The CDR3 is made up of 11 amino acids. The germline V gene encodes CDR1 MNHNS and CDR2 SASEGT. The data also belong to a second study, concerning T cells in Graves' hyperthyroidism and ophthalmopathy.

This chain uses TRBV6-1 with TRBJ2-5; D is tentatively TRBD1 or TRBD2 (5 bases each). This clonotype was obtained from a young woman with Graves disease. Sequenced here: peripheral blood mononuclear cells (PBMCs), sampled at new diagnosis, from a patient treated with antithyroid drugs. CDR3 sequence (DNA): TGTGCGACAGCGGAGAAAGAGACCCAGTACTTC. Translation gives CATAEKETQYF.